This entry lists 13 T cell receptor beta chains sequenced from one sample in a study of neurological immune-mediated disorders (dated by TCRdb to the late 2010s). Receptor amplification or capture employed 5' RACE. Sequencing instrument: Illumina HiSeq 2500. Using fastp at Q25 and MiXCR, TCRdb reprocessed the public reads and kept productive beta chains. Under each unique CDR3 protein, matching rows form one entry showing the most common genes and DNA. The sample table shows 30,000 to 50,000 distinct CDR3 sequences, and 6.5% to 8.5% are seen once. The ten largest clones take up 5.7% of the sample. The sequenced sample was CD4+ T cells from blood. These receptors originate from a man in his fifties in good health.

This clonotype was seen more than once but under ten times. The chain employs TRBV30 and TRBJ1-1; 7 bases align to TRBD1. The trim removed 4 bases at V and 2 bases at J, leaving 4 bases unmatched. CDR3 length: 13 amino acids. Germline CDR1 is GTSNPN and CDR2 is SVGIG (reference sequence). CDR3 DNA: TGTGCCTGGACTACAGGGGTCAACACTGAAGCTTTCTTT. Translation: CAWTTGVNTEAFF.

The chain is built from TRBV12-3 or TRBV12-4 and TRBJ2-5; 7 bases are a match to TRBD2. The CDR3 has 15 residues. The V segment lost 5 bases and the J segment 4 bases; nucleotides outside the gene matches: 10. CDR3 in amino acids: CASSSVQRGAETQYF. DNA of the CDR3: TGTGCCAGCAGTAGTGTACAGCGGGGAGCAGAGACCCAGTACTTC.

This clonotype was observed many times. Written as DNA, the CDR3 is TGTGCCAGCAGCTTAGTTGGGATTCGGTCCTACAATGAGCAGTTCTTC. Encoded protein: CASSLVGIRSYNEQFF. The rearrangement links TRBV7-3 to TRBJ2-1, with D unresolved. Germline assignment: CDR1 SGHTA and CDR2 FQGTGA. The V gene lost 2 bases and the J gene lost 1 base, with 12 bases spanning the gap. The CDR3 has 16 amino acids.

This clonotype has ten or more counts. V usage is TRBV28 and J usage is TRBJ1-2; D is undetermined. Germline-derived CDR1 and CDR2 are MDHEN and SYDVKM. This CDR3 contains 13 residues. V was trimmed by 2 bases and J by 5 bases, leaving 9 bases between them. The CDR3: CASSLAGLYGYTF. The CDR3 DNA reads as TGTGCCAGCAGTTTAGCAGGCTTATATGGCTACACCTTC.

The V gene is TRBV5-1, the J gene TRBJ2-7; 16 bases line up with TRBD2. CDR1 SGHRS and CDR2 YFSETQ come from the germline V gene. The CDR3 is 15 residues long. The trim removed 4 bases at V and 5 bases at J, leaving 3 bases unmatched. The CDR3 spells CASSEGLAGGHEQYF. The CDR3 nucleotides read TGCGCCAGCAGCGAGGGACTAGCGGGAGGGCACGAGCAGTACTTC.

In its sample, this clonotype was seen many times. The V call is TRBV5-1, the J call TRBJ2-7; the D is unclear. Germline CDR1 is SGHRS and CDR2 is YFSETQ. This CDR3 spans 14 amino acids. The germline V and J ends were trimmed by 5 bases and 3 bases, with 15 bases remaining between them. The CDR3 region is CASSLDPPFYEQYF. The CDR3 coding sequence is TGCGCCAGCAGTCTCGATCCCCCCTTCTACGAGCAGTACTTC. Full variable domain (outside the CDR3, taken from reference TRBV5-1 and TRBJ2-7): KAGVTQTPRYLIKTRGQQVTLSCSPISGHRSVSWYQQTPGQGLQFLFEYFSETQRNKGNFPGRFSGRQFSNSRSEMNVSTLELGDSALYLCASSLDPPFYEQYFGPGTRLTVT.

This clonotype was seen just once. The J gene is TRBJ2-3, the V gene TRBV5-1; 9 bases fit TRBD1. The germline V gene encodes CDR1 SGHRS and CDR2 YFSETQ. CDR3 length equals 15 residues. V gave up 4 bases and J gave up 3 bases; unmatched junction bases: 6. The CDR3 protein is CASSTGTGRTDTQYF. The CDR3 nucleotides are TGCGCCAGCAGCACCGGGACAGGGAGGACAGATACGCAGTATTTT.

This clonotype was recorded many times. The V and J genes are TRBV28 and TRBJ2-5; perhaps TRBD1 as D (6 bases). This CDR3 spans 14 amino acids. V was cut by 0 bases and J by 5 bases, with 10 bases left in between. CDR1 is MDHEN, CDR2 SYDVKM, per germline. The DNA for the CDR3 is TGTGCCAGCAGTTTATGGGACAGTCCCGAGACCCAGTACTTC. Its protein product is CASSLWDSPETQYF.

This clonotype was counted many times. The V gene is TRBV7-2, the J gene TRBJ2-7, with 11 bases that match TRBD1. Germline trimming cut 5 bases from V and 6 bases from J; bases unmatched to any gene: 6. The V gene's germline CDR1 is SGHTA and CDR2 FQGNSA. The CDR3 is made up of 14 amino acids. In DNA form, the CDR3 reads TGTGCCAGCAGCCCGTGGACAGGGGGCAGCGAGCAGTACTTC. Translated: CASSPWTGGSEQYF.

In its sample, this clonotype was seen many times. This chain connects TRBV3-1 to TRBJ2-7; 8 bases map to TRBD2. V was clipped by 0 bases and J by 2 bases; unmatched bases: 9. This CDR3 spans 17 amino acids. CDR1 is LGHDT, CDR2 YNNKEL, per germline (reference sequence). The CDR3 sequence: CASSQETSEFSTYEQYF. CDR3 coding DNA: TGTGCCAGCAGCCAAGAGACTAGCGAGTTTTCAACCTACGAGCAGTACTTC.

This clonotype was counted at least ten times. This chain connects TRBV7-2 to TRBJ2-7; 7 bases are shared with TRBD1. The germline CDR1 and CDR2 sequences are SGHTA and FQGNSA. The CDR3 spans 14 residues. The ends lost 1 base at V and 4 bases at J; junction bases unmatched: 4. In nucleotides, the CDR3 is TGTGCCAGCAGCTTAGACAGGGGCTTATACGAGCAGTACTTC. Encoded protein: CASSLDRGLYEQYF.

This clonotype was seen at least ten times. V gene TRBV4-3 combines with J gene TRBJ2-3; D might be TRBD1 (6 bases). V was trimmed by 0 bases and J by 6 bases, leaving 13 bases between them. In germline, CDR1 is LGHNA, CDR2 YSLEER. The length of the CDR3 is 15 residues. The CDR3 DNA reads TGCGCCAGCAGCCAAGATGGACAGCTCGCGGATACGCAGTATTTT. Its translation: CASSQDGQLADTQYF.

The chain is built from TRBV5-6 and TRBJ2-1; D remains ambiguous. The CDR3 spans 15 residues. The V gene lost 0 bases and the J gene lost 2 bases, with 9 bases spanning the gap. Per germline, CDR1 SGHDT and CDR2 YYEEEE. CDR3 sequence (DNA): TGTGCCAGCAGCTTGGCGGAAAGGGCCTACAATGAGCAGTTCTTC. Its translation: CASSLAERAYNEQFF.